These 27 T cell receptor beta chains share one sample of origin, sequenced in a study of blood T cell repertoires in COVID-19. The protocol was immunoSEQ multiplex PCR, while the TCRdb copy is restricted to in-frame clones and leaves out a portion. The data hold under 140,000 clones, with about 85% observed a single time. The material sequenced was peripheral blood. The receptor source for this set is a human donor in a cohort sampled during active COVID-19.

For the CDR3, the DNA is TGTGCCAGCACACGGGACAGGGGGGCTCGGGAGCAGTTCTTC. It translates to CASTRDRGAREQFF. The V gene is TRBV27, the J gene TRBJ2-1; TRBD1 agrees at 11 bases. Per germline, CDR1 MNHEY and CDR2 SMNVEV (reference sequence). The CDR3 loop spans 14 amino acids. V dropped 7 bases and J dropped 10; count of bases not matched to a gene: 9.

This clone appeared a single time. The V call is TRBV7-2, the J call TRBJ2-1; 8 nucleotides align to TRBD2. The J segment lost 6 bases and the V segment lost 0 bases, leaving 4 bases of the junction unmatched. Germline V gene lookup returns CDR1 SGHTA and CDR2 FQGNSA. The CDR3 sequence is 15 residues long. CDR3 region: CASSLAGRAFNEQFF. The DNA of the CDR3 is TGTGCCAGCAGCTTAGCCGGGAGGGCCTTCAATGAGCAGTTCTTC.

The V call is TRBV6-2 or TRBV6-3, the J call TRBJ2-1; the D gene is possibly TRBD1 (5 bases). With 6 bases removed from V and 1 base from J, the gap between germline ends came to 13 bases. The germline V gene has CDR1 MNHEY and CDR2 SVGEGT. The CDR3 has 15 residues. CDR3 in DNA: TGTGCCAGCAGCGCTGACAGTTCTTCCTACAATGAGCAGTTCTTC. This encodes CASSADSSSYNEQFF.

V gene TRBV6-5 combines with J gene TRBJ2-1, with 10 bases fitting TRBD2. The CDR3 length is 15 residues. The germline gives CDR1 MNHEY, CDR2 SVGAGI. V trimming: 6 bases; J trimming: 8 bases; junction bases outside the gene matches: 10. CDR3 region: CASSRLAGASDEQFF. The CDR3 DNA follows: TGTGCCAGCAGCCGGCTAGCGGGAGCATCCGATGAGCAGTTCTTC.

The rearrangement joins TRBV2 to TRBJ2-2; 9 bases fit TRBD1. This CDR3 is built from 15 residues. With V trimmed by 6 bases and J by 1 base, 3 bases remained unmatched. Germline V CDR1 and CDR2: SNHLY, FYNNEI. The CDR3 protein is CASRKDRGNTGELFF. The CDR3 DNA reads as TGTGCCAGCAGGAAGGACAGGGGGAACACCGGGGAGCTGTTTTTT. The full variable domain, rest sourced from reference TRBV2 and TRBJ2-2, is EPEVTQTPSHQVTQMGQEVILRCVPISNHLYFYWYRQILGQKVEFLVSFYNNEISEKSEIFDDQFSVERPDGSNFTLKIRSTKLEDSAMYFCASRKDRGNTGELFFGEGSRLTVL.

The V and J genes are TRBV28 and TRBJ1-4, with 9 nucleotides matching TRBD1. The CDR3 consists of 16 residues. CDR1 MDHEN and CDR2 SYDVKM come from the germline V gene. Unmatched junction bases numbered 13, after V lost 7 bases and J lost 7 bases. CDR3 loop: CASKTNPGQGIEKLFF. The DNA for the CDR3 is TGTGCCAGCAAAACAAACCCGGGACAGGGCATTGAAAAACTGTTTTTT.

This clone was recorded once. The chain has TRBV7-2 and TRBJ2-1, with 11 bases matching TRBD2. The CDR3 contains 15 residues. CDR1 is SGHTA, CDR2 FQGNSA, per germline. V was pared by 9 bases and J by 13 bases, with 17 bases of the junction left unmatched. Written as DNA, the CDR3 is TGTGCCAGTACACTGACCACTAGCGGGAGCTTGTATCAGTTCTTC. It codes for CASTLTTSGSLYQFF.

This clone was seen once. J is TRBJ2-7 and V is TRBV15; a weak D match, TRBD1 (5 bases). From germline, CDR1 is LNHNV and CDR2 YYDKDF (reference sequence). Trimming cost V 0 bases and J 2 bases, with 14 bases left between them. CDR3 size: 16 residues. The CDR3 sequence: CATSREKGRRAYEQYF. The CDR3 DNA follows: TGTGCCACCAGCAGAGAAAAGGGGCGCAGGGCCTACGAGCAGTACTTC.

V is TRBV5-6 and J is TRBJ2-3; TRBD2 matches 9 bases. Germline V gene data show CDR1 as SGHDT and CDR2 as YYEEEE. With 4 bases clipped from V and 1 base from J, the junction kept 7 bases outside the gene matches. The CDR3 is 16 amino acids. The DNA for the CDR3 is TGTGCCAGCAGCCTGGCTCCTAGCGGGGGCACAGATACGCAGTATTTT. Translating gives CASSLAPSGGTDTQYF.

The gene calls are TRBV7-6 and TRBJ2-1, with D hard to call. Trimming pared 5 bases from V and 0 bases from J, leaving 5 bases between. The germline V gene has CDR1 SGHVS and CDR2 FNYEAQ. This CDR3 contains 13 residues. In DNA, the CDR3 is TGTGCCAGCAGCGAGAACTCCTACAATGAGCAGTTCTTC. Translated: CASSENSYNEQFF.

V usage is TRBV14 and J usage is TRBJ2-1, with D tentatively TRBD2 (5 bases). Germline V gives CDR1 SGHDN, CDR2 FVKESK. Trimming cost V 1 base and J 10 bases, with 17 bases left between them. The CDR3 sequence is 15 residues long. CDR3 bases: TGTGCCAGCAGCCAAGGATTCTTCGGCGAGCGGGAGCAGTTCTTC. Translation: CASSQGFFGEREQFF.

The chain is built from TRBV3-1 (or the pseudogene TRBV3-2) and TRBJ2-2; 8 bases fit TRBD2. Germline lookup yields CDR1 LGHDT and CDR2 YNNKEL (reference sequence). V was clipped by 4 bases and J by 1 base; unmatched bases: 8. The CDR3 length is 17 residues. CDR3 sequence: CASSRLASRLNTGELFF. The CDR3 coding sequence is TGTGCCAGCAGCCGACTAGCGTCAAGACTGAACACCGGGGAGCTGTTTTTT.

The genes are TRBV29-1 and TRBJ2-2; no clear D. Germline V gene data show CDR1 as SQVTM and CDR2 as ANQGSEA. This CDR3 is 14 amino acids long. Deletions cut 5 bases from V and 0 bases from J, with 10 bases between. The CDR3 DNA sequence: TGCAGCGTTTTCTCCAGGACGAACACCGGGGAGCTGTTTTTT. Protein: CSVFSRTNTGELFF.

J is TRBJ2-5 and V is TRBV11-2; 11 bases are shared with TRBD1. The junction had 4 bases not matched to a gene; V was cut back by 5 bases and J by 2 bases. From germline, CDR1 is SGHAT and CDR2 FQNNGV. There are 15 residues in the CDR3. The DNA of the CDR3 is TGTGCCAGCAGCCCGGGGACAGGGGGGCAAGAGACCCAGTACTTC. It yields the protein CASSPGTGGQETQYF.

The rearrangement uses TRBV4-3 and TRBJ2-4; TRBD1 is a possible D gene (7 bases). V lost 1 base to trimming and J lost 6 bases, with 10 bases between them. CDR1 is LGHNA, CDR2 YSLEER, per germline. The CDR3 consists of 14 residues. The CDR3 protein is CASSQVEGANIQYF. The CDR3 nucleotides read TGCGCCAGCAGCCAAGTGGAGGGGGCAAACATTCAGTACTTC.

The table lists this clone with a count of one. The chain links TRBV5-4 to TRBJ1-2; TRBD1 is a possible D gene (5 bases). CDR1 is SGHNT and CDR2 is YYREEE in the germline V gene (reference sequence). V was pared by 4 bases and J by 3 bases, with 19 bases between. The CDR3 has 16 residues. The CDR3 DNA is TGTGCCAGCAGCATTGGAAGCAGGGCTCGAGACTATGGCTACACCTTC. Translating gives CASSIGSRARDYGYTF. Combining the CDR3 with reference TRBV5-4 and TRBJ1-2 gives the whole variable domain ETGVTQSPTHLIKTRGQQVTLRCSSQSGHNTVSWYQQALGQGPQFIFQYYREEENGRGNFPPRFSGLQFPNYSSELNVNALELDDSALYLCASSIGSRARDYGYTFGSGTRLTVV.

This clone was seen only a few times. The chain is built from TRBV6-6 and TRBJ1-1; TRBD1 aligns across 8 bases. Germline V CDR1 and CDR2: MNHNY, SVGAGI (reference sequence). CDR3 length: 15 amino acids. J lost 5 bases, V lost 6 bases, and 11 bases had no gene match. CDR3 sequence reads: CASRPGDRGYTEAFF. As DNA, the CDR3 is TGTGCCAGCAGGCCAGGAGACAGGGGTTATACTGAAGCTTTCTTT.

The chain employs TRBV30 and TRBJ1-6; no clear D. Germline CDR1 and CDR2: GTSNPN and SVGIG (reference sequence). Trimming left V 2 bases short and J 7 bases short, with 9 bases between. The CDR3 runs 13 residues. The CDR3, as DNA: TGTGCCTGGAGTTCACAACTAAATTCACCCCTCCACTTT. Residues: CAWSSQLNSPLHF.

This clone was seen a single time. The chain carries TRBV11-2 and TRBJ2-2, with D possibly matching TRBD2 (6 bases). This CDR3 is built from 17 residues. CDR1 is SGHAT and CDR2 is FQNNGV in the germline V gene. V shed 7 bases and J shed 5 bases, with 23 bases lying between them. This CDR3 is CASTSWRGSGTTGELFF. DNA for the CDR3: TGTGCCAGCACCTCCTGGAGGGGTAGCGGAACGACCGGGGAGCTGTTTTTT.

V gene TRBV19 combines with J gene TRBJ2-1, with D unclear. Per the germline V gene, CDR1 is LNHDA and CDR2 is SQIVND (reference sequence). The CDR3 is made up of 14 amino acids. V gave up 4 bases and J gave up 4 bases, with 11 bases separating them. The CDR3 sequence is CASSKAAIYNEQFF. CDR3 bases: TGTGCCAGTAGTAAGGCGGCTATTTACAATGAGCAGTTCTTC. The full variable domain, its missing parts supplied by reference TRBV19 and TRBJ2-1, is DGGITQSPKYLFRKEGQNVTLSCEQNLNHDAMYWYRQDPGQGLRLIYYSQIVNDFQKGDIAEGYSVSREKKESFPLTVTSAQKNPTAFYLCASSKAAIYNEQFFGPGTRLTVL.

This rearrangement joins TRBV9 to TRBJ2-6, with 7 bases lining up with TRBD1. J gave up 1 base and V 0 bases, and 7 bases lay outside the gene matches. This CDR3 spans 18 amino acids. Per germline, CDR1 SGDLS and CDR2 YYNGEE. The CDR3 loop is CASSVVRDSRSGANVLTF. In DNA form, the CDR3 reads TGTGCCAGCAGCGTAGTACGGGACAGCAGATCTGGGGCCAACGTCCTGACTTTC.

This clone was recorded only once. The rearrangement joins TRBV3-1 (or the pseudogene TRBV3-2) to TRBJ1-1, with a tentative D call TRBD1 (5 bases). CDR1 and CDR2 (germline): LGHDT, YNNKEL (reference sequence). Trimming shortened V by 5 bases and J by 4 bases, and 14 bases separated the two germline ends. The CDR3 totals 14 residues. The CDR3: CASSEGRGGTEAFF. The CDR3 DNA follows: TGTGCCAGCAGCGAGGGGCGGGGGGGCACTGAAGCTTTCTTT.

The chain employs TRBV4-1 and TRBJ2-2, with 10 bases matching TRBD2. Unmatched junction bases numbered 11, after V lost 0 bases and J lost 7 bases. The CDR3 runs 18 residues. Germline V gives CDR1 MGHRA, CDR2 YSYEKL. CDR3 loop: CASSQESSGGAWGGELFF. Written as DNA, the CDR3 is TGCGCCAGCAGCCAAGAGTCCAGCGGGGGGGCCTGGGGCGGGGAGCTGTTTTTT.

The chain couples TRBV9 to TRBJ2-5, with a tentative D call TRBD1 (5 bases). Trimming stripped 7 bases from V and 4 bases from J, with 17 bases between. Germline CDR1 SGDLS, CDR2 YYNGEE. This CDR3 is 14 amino acids long. This chain's CDR3 is CASAAWGRLETQYF. CDR3 nucleotide sequence: TGTGCCAGCGCGGCGTGGGGCAGACTAGAGACCCAGTACTTC.

The chain combines TRBV13 with TRBJ1-2; D remains ambiguous. V shed 2 bases and J shed 4 bases, with 5 bases lying between them. Germline CDR1 and CDR2: PRHDT and FYEKMQ (reference sequence). This CDR3 region has 12 residues. The CDR3, as DNA: TGTGCCAGCAGCTTAACTATCTATGGCTACACCTTC. Translating gives CASSLTIYGYTF.

V is TRBV2 and J is TRBJ1-6; TRBD1 aligns across 7 bases. The V segment lost 7 bases and the J segment 0 bases; nucleotides outside the gene matches: 6. This CDR3 spans 16 amino acids. Germline V gene lookup returns CDR1 SNHLY and CDR2 FYNNEI. The CDR3 DNA reads as TGTGCCAGCAAAGACAGGGCGAGCTCCTATAATTCACCCCTCCACTTT. Encoded protein: CASKDRASSYNSPLHF. The variable domain in full, completed from reference TRBV2 and TRBJ1-6, reads EPEVTQTPSHQVTQMGQEVILRCVPISNHLYFYWYRQILGQKVEFLVSFYNNEISEKSEIFDDQFSVERPDGSNFTLKIRSTKLEDSAMYFCASKDRASSYNSPLHFGNGTRLTVT.

The CDR3 region has the DNA TGTGCCAGCAGCTTAACAGGGGCGCATGGCTACACCTTC. Residues: CASSLTGAHGYTF. V and J are TRBV13 and TRBJ1-2; TRBD1 matches 7 bases. Germline-derived CDR1 and CDR2 are PRHDT and FYEKMQ (reference sequence). V was clipped by 2 bases and J by 6 bases; unmatched bases: 3. CDR3 length equals 13 residues.